One sample yielded the 6 T cell receptor beta chains listed below, sequenced in a study of OX40 agonist ivuxolimab in advanced cancers. This table comes from immunoSEQ multiplex PCR, and its TCRdb copy is limited to in-frame clones, with some not included. The sample carries tens of thousands of clones, about 89% recorded once. The sample here was CD4+ or CD8+ T cells sorted from blood, taken in a trial of the OX40 agonist ivuxolimab. These receptors all come from an adult with an advanced solid tumor such as melanoma, head and neck, liver or kidney cancer.

The V gene is TRBV2, the J gene TRBJ1-5; tentative D call: TRBD1 (6 bases). The germline V gene has CDR1 SNHLY and CDR2 FYNNEI. This CDR3 contains 15 residues. V lost 9 bases, J lost 3 bases, and 18 bases lay in between. Written as DNA, the CDR3 is TGTGCCAGTACCCCGCCCGGACAGTTCAATCAGCCCCAGCATTTT. Protein sequence: CASTPPGQFNQPQHF.

This clone was seen more than once but under ten times. The J gene is TRBJ1-2, the V gene TRBV28; 7 bases align to TRBD1. CDR1 and CDR2 (germline): MDHEN, SYDVKM. There are 13 residues in the CDR3. Losses at the gene ends were 11 bases for V and 4 bases for J; bases not matched to a gene: 10. CDR3 in amino acids: CAAYRGELYGYTF. CDR3 in DNA: TGTGCCGCCTACAGGGGTGAACTCTATGGCTACACCTTC.

By proportion, this clone is medium-sized. The chain employs TRBV4-2 and TRBJ2-5; 10 bases are a match to TRBD2. Trimming took 4 bases from V and 9 from J; bases not matched to a gene: 2. Germline assignment: CDR1 LGHNA and CDR2 YNFKEQ. The CDR3 has 12 amino acids. CDR3 DNA: TGTGCCAGCAGCCCCAGCGGGGGGGCCCAGTACTTC. It specifies CASSPSGGAQYF.

The rearrangement uses TRBV5-4 and TRBJ2-5; D is perhaps TRBD2 (6 bases). This CDR3 contains 15 residues. V shed 2 bases and J shed 4 bases, with 15 bases lying between them. CDR1 is SGHNT and CDR2 is YYREEE in the germline V gene (reference sequence). The DNA for the CDR3 is TGTGCCAGCAGCTTAGGAGGGTCTCAGGGAGAGACCCAGTACTTC. Translation: CASSLGGSQGETQYF.

CDR3 in amino acids: CASSIRGTGSVTEAFF. As DNA, the CDR3 is TGTGCCAGTAGTATAAGGGGAACAGGGTCCGTCACTGAAGCTTTCTTT. V and J are TRBV19 and TRBJ1-1, with D perhaps TRBD1 (6 bases). Germline V lookup: CDR1 LNHDA, CDR2 SQIVND (reference sequence). The CDR3 loop spans 16 amino acids. V was shortened by 2 bases and J by 4 bases, with 17 bases between the two germline ends.

This rearrangement joins TRBV7-2 to TRBJ1-5; no clear D gene. Trimming pared 2 bases from V and 9 bases from J, leaving 14 bases between. Germline assignment: CDR1 SGHTA and CDR2 FQGNSA. This CDR3 comprises 14 residues. Here the CDR3 reads CASSLTPTGAPQHF. CDR3 in DNA: TGTGCCAGCAGCTTAACCCCTACTGGTGCGCCCCAGCATTTT.